This TCR beta chain was obtained from a study of lymphopenia after photon versus proton radiotherapy. TCRdb's copy holds only in-frame clones and misses some; the assay was immunoSEQ multiplex PCR. This repertoire shows 150,000 to 200,000 clones, about 85% found once; its top ten account for about 4.7%. Trimming cost V 4 bases and J 9 bases; bases outside gene matches: 8. This CDR3 has 13 amino acids. CDR1 and CDR2 from the germline V gene are SGHAT and FQNNGV. The chain recombines TRBV11-2 with TRBJ1-1; 7 bases map to TRBD1. This clonotype originated in a man aged 45 to 65 with gastric cancer. The sample in question was peripheral blood, obtained from a patient treated with photon-based radiotherapy. The chain's CDR3 is CASSSDRRFQAFF. In DNA, the CDR3 is TGTGCCAGCAGCTCGGACAGGCGGTTCCAAGCTTTCTTT. Combining the CDR3 with reference TRBV11-2 and TRBJ1-1 gives the whole variable domain EAGVAQSPRYKIIEKRQSVAFWCNPISGHATLYWYQQILGQGPKLLIQFQNNGVVDDSQLPKDRFSAERLKGVDSTLKIQPAKLEDSAVYLCASSSDRRFQAFFGQGTRLTVV.